This T cell receptor (beta chain) appears in the sequencing data of a study of T cell responses to AZD1222 COVID-19 vaccine. Study-level points and caveats: Sampled repertoires all dated from after the peak T cell response. Among AZD1222 vaccinees, only six were seropositive at baseline.

The CDR3 loop spans 16 amino acids. Trimming left V 0 bases short and J 3 bases short, with 14 bases between. Germline-derived CDR1 and CDR2 are MNHEY and SVGAGI. Details on this clone: Its antigen is still unknown.

Data came from immunoSEQ multiplex PCR; TCRdb stores just in-frame clones and leaves some out. In the table there are approximately 99,000 clones, 89% of which are singletons. This sequence joins TRBV6-5 and TRBJ1-2; D is possibly TRBD1 (5 bases). This TCR was sampled from an adult in good health. The material sequenced was peripheral blood, taken on day 0 of MenACWY control vaccination. Here the CDR3 reads CASSYSFNGGDYGYTF. In DNA form, the CDR3 reads TGTGCCAGCAGTTACTCCTTTAATGGGGGGGACTATGGCTACACCTTC.